What follows are 10 T cell receptor beta chains derived from one specimen sequenced in a study of blood T cells in healthy people across ages. The use of a sample-barcoded 5' primer and a J-beta primer mix characterized a second PCR of roughly 6 to 11 cycles. TCRdb re-called the 5' RACE reads with MiXCR, one entry per CDR3 protein. The sample carries about 1.8 million distinct CDR3 sequences, roughly 52% recorded once. The sequenced sample was blood. These receptors were taken from a middle-aged woman in good health.

The chain uses TRBV20-1 and TRBJ2-3; D is possibly TRBD1 (5 bases). V lost 0 bases and J lost 8, with 18 bases in between. Germline V gene lookup returns CDR1 DFQATT and CDR2 SNEGSKA (reference sequence). This CDR3 comprises 15 residues. The CDR3: CSARESSKGVVTQYF. CDR3 bases: TGCAGTGCTAGAGAGAGTAGCAAAGGGGTAGTTACGCAGTATTTT.

The rearrangement uses TRBV7-9 and TRBJ1-6; 9 bases fit TRBD1. The CDR3 has 14 residues. The junction had 3 bases not matched to a gene; V was cut back by 5 bases and J by 7 bases. Per the germline V gene, CDR1 is SEHNR and CDR2 is FQNEAQ (reference sequence). The DNA for the CDR3 is TGTGCCAGCAGCAAAGGACAGGGGAATTCACCCCTCCACTTT. Amino acid sequence: CASSKGQGNSPLHF. Complete variable domain (other parts from reference TRBV7-9 and TRBJ1-6): DTGVSQNPRHKITKRGQNVTFRCDPISEHNRLYWYRQTLGQGPEFLTYFQNEAQLEKSRLLSDRFSAERPKGSFSTLEIQRTEQGDSAMYLCASSKGQGNSPLHFGNGTRLTVT.

The gene calls are TRBV28 and TRBJ2-1; D may be TRBD2 (6 bases). The ends were cut back, 9 bases at V and 5 bases at J, with 17 bases in the middle. There are 14 residues in the CDR3. The germline gives CDR1 MDHEN, CDR2 SYDVKM. CDR3 sequence reads: CASQPGTLHNEQFF. The CDR3 DNA reads as TGTGCCAGTCAACCTGGGACTTTACACAATGAGCAGTTCTTC. The full variable domain, rest sourced from reference TRBV28 and TRBJ2-1, is DVKVTQSSRYLVKRTGEKVFLECVQDMDHENMFWYRQDPGLGLRLIYFSYDVKMKEKGDIPEGYSVSREKKERFSLILESASTNQTSMYLCASQPGTLHNEQFFGPGTRLTVL.

This clonotype was picked up a small number of times. CDR3 bases: TGTGCCAGCAGATCCGCGGGGTTGGATACGCAGTATTTT. This encodes CASRSAGLDTQYF. The gene calls are TRBV6-6 and TRBJ2-3; maybe TRBD2 (6 bases). The CDR3 has 13 residues. V was trimmed by 6 bases and J by 6 bases, leaving 13 bases between them. Germline V gene sequence: CDR1 MNHNY, CDR2 SVGAGI (reference sequence).

The rearrangement uses TRBV9 and TRBJ2-7; a weak D match, TRBD1 (7 bases). This CDR3 spans 15 amino acids. Trimming left V 4 bases short and J 1 base short, with 15 bases between. Germline CDR1 is SGDLS and CDR2 is YYNGEE. DNA for the CDR3: TGTGCCAGCAGCCCCCGGGGGACAGAATCCTACGAGCAGTACTTC. It translates to CASSPRGTESYEQYF.

This clonotype has just a few counts. The V gene is TRBV5-1, the J gene TRBJ2-6, with 7 bases fitting TRBD2. The CDR3 sequence is 16 residues long. The V and J ends lost 6 bases and 0 bases, in that order; junction bases with no gene match: 6. Per the germline V gene, CDR1 is SGHRS and CDR2 is YFSETQ. The chain's CDR3 is CASTWGGSSGANVLTF. The CDR3 DNA follows: TGCGCCAGCACCTGGGGGGGTTCCTCTGGGGCCAACGTCCTGACTTTC.

The V call is TRBV20-1, the J call TRBJ2-3; 8 bases align to TRBD2. The CDR3 totals 15 residues. Germline V gives CDR1 DFQATT, CDR2 SNEGSKA (reference sequence). V dropped 0 bases and J dropped 4; count of bases not matched to a gene: 6. CDR3 DNA: TGCAGTGCTAGAGATTACGGGGGGGATGCAGATACGCAGTATTTT. Amino acid sequence: CSARDYGGDADTQYF.

This clonotype has just a few counts. V gene TRBV4-1 combines with J gene TRBJ2-1; D is uncertain. The CDR3 covers 14 residues. Trimming pared 1 base from V and 8 bases from J, leaving 12 bases between. Germline V gene sequence: CDR1 MGHRA, CDR2 YSYEKL. The CDR3 reads CASSQVILEHEQFF. CDR3 coding DNA: TGCGCCAGCAGCCAAGTAATATTGGAGCATGAGCAGTTCTTC.

The chain's CDR3 is CASRLGTGFREQFF. In nucleotides, the CDR3 is TGTGCCAGCAGACTAGGTACAGGGTTTCGTGAGCAGTTCTTC. This chain connects TRBV28 to TRBJ2-1, with a possible D match to TRBD1 (6 bases). Germline assignment: CDR1 MDHEN and CDR2 SYDVKM. The germline V and J ends were trimmed by 6 bases and 9 bases, with 18 bases remaining between them. The CDR3 loop spans 14 amino acids. The full variable domain, completed using reference TRBV28 and TRBJ2-1, is DVKVTQSSRYLVKRTGEKVFLECVQDMDHENMFWYRQDPGLGLRLIYFSYDVKMKEKGDIPEGYSVSREKKERFSLILESASTNQTSMYLCASRLGTGFREQFFGPGTRLTVL.

The rearrangement uses TRBV3-1 and TRBJ2-3; 7 bases are a match to TRBD2. The CDR3 spans 17 residues. Germline V CDR1 and CDR2: LGHDT, YNNKEL (reference sequence). With 0 bases clipped from V and 6 bases from J, the junction kept 12 bases outside the gene matches. CDR3 sequence: CASSQDTTSSGYDTQYF. CDR3 bases: TGTGCCAGCAGCCAAGATACGACTAGCTCGGGCTACGATACGCAGTATTTT.